The next 32 T cell receptor beta chains were all read from a single sample in a study of T cell clonality in common variable immunodeficiency. The assay was immunoSEQ multiplex PCR, and TCRdb's table has in-frame clones only and misses some. Altogether about 28,000 clones were found in the sample, and no singletons occur. Broader study findings: Reportedly, TCR beta sequences from common variable immunodeficiency showed fewer deletions and N-nucleotide insertions.

The antigens for these receptors are not known. The sequenced sample consisted of peripheral blood mononuclear cells. The receptor source for this set is a human donor with common variable immunodeficiency.

The CDR3 here is CASSERQGDNQPQHF. The sequenced part of the CDR3 DNA is TGTGCCAGCAGTGAACGGCAGGGGGACAATCAGCCC. The rearrangement joins TRBV2 to TRBJ1-5; 7 positions agree with TRBD1. The read ends 3 residues before the CDR3 terminus; that terminus is restored from the germline J gene. Germline V gene sequence: CDR1 SNHLY, CDR2 FYNNEI. The CDR3 spans 15 residues. V dropped 2 bases and J dropped 3; count of bases not matched to a gene: 4. The complete variable domain, with remaining parts taken from reference TRBV2 and TRBJ1-5, reads EPEVTQTPSHQVTQMGQEVILRCVPISNHLYFYWYRQILGQKVEFLVSFYNNEISEKSEIFDDQFSVERPDGSNFTLKIRSTKLEDSAMYFCASSERQGDNQPQHFGDGTRLSIL.

This clone turned up a few times. The missing CDR3 end, 3 residues past where the read stops, is filled in from the germline J gene. The chain has TRBV5-6 and TRBJ2-7, with TRBD1 as a possible D gene (6 bases). Trimming took off 3 bases at V and 1 base at J, with 11 bases between the two ends. The CDR3 is 14 residues long. Germline V CDR1 and CDR2: SGHDT, YYEEEE. CDR3 sequence reads: CASSSTGRSYEQYF. CDR3 DNA, as far as it was read: TGTGCCAGCAGCTCGACAGGACGGTCCTACGAG.

This clone was counted ten times or more. Sequencing ends 3 residues short of the CDR3 end; the germline J gene provides the rest. The chain recombines TRBV10-3 with TRBJ2-7; D is perhaps TRBD1 (6 bases). V lost 7 bases and J 2 bases, leaving 15 bases between the germline ends. The CDR3 is 14 residues long. Germline CDR1 and CDR2: ENHRY and SYGVKD. Partial CDR3 DNA: TGTGCCATCAAGGCAACAGGGTCGGCCTACGAG. This encodes CAIKATGSAYE. The whole CDR3 region reads CAIKATGSAYEQYF.

This clone has more than one count but fewer than ten. This chain's CDR3 is CASSSVGADSGNTIYF. The CDR3 DNA, read in part, is TGTGCCAGCAGCTCCGTTGGGGCCGACTCTGGAAACACC. The chain recombines TRBV7-6 with TRBJ1-3, with a possible D match to TRBD1 (5 bases). The sequenced fragment ends 3 residues before the CDR3 boundary, so the rest is inferred from the germline J gene. V was trimmed by 4 bases and J by 0 bases, leaving 13 bases between them. This CDR3 is built from 16 residues. Germline assignment: CDR1 SGHVS and CDR2 FNYEAQ.

About this clone itself: Read coverage stops 3 residues before the CDR3 terminus; the germline J gene supplies the remainder. This sequence joins TRBV5-1 and TRBJ2-3; 8 positions agree with TRBD2. Germline-derived CDR1 and CDR2 are SGHRS and YFSETQ. The CDR3 totals 15 residues. Germline trimming cut 2 bases from V and 6 bases from J; bases unmatched to any gene: 8. CDR3 DNA, as far as it was read: TGCGCCAGCAGCTTCTTGAGCGGGAGCAGGGATACG. This codes for CASSFLSGSRDT. The CDR3 in its entirety is CASSFLSGSRDTQYF.

This clone was observed a few times. The CDR3 is cut off 3 residues early in the read; its end comes from the germline J gene. The rearrangement uses TRBV18 and TRBJ1-2; D is unclear. There are 14 residues in the CDR3. Trimming left V 0 bases short and J 2 bases short, with 7 bases between. The germline CDR1 and CDR2 sequences are KGHSH and LQKENI. Incomplete CDR3 DNA: TGTGCCAGCTCACCACCGGCTGAGAACTATGGC. Residues: CASSPPAENYG. The CDR3 as a whole reads CASSPPAENYGYTF.

This clone was detected a few times. Coverage ceases 3 residues before the CDR3 finishes, and the germline J gene fills in the end. The chain couples TRBV20-1 to TRBJ2-1; 11 bases align to TRBD2. Trimming cost V 2 bases and J 9 bases; bases outside gene matches: 6. Germline V gene data show CDR1 as DFQATT and CDR2 as SNEGSKA (reference sequence). The CDR3 totals 14 residues. CDR3 DNA (partial): TGCAGTGCTAGACTAGCGGGAGGTTCAGGTGAG. Translation gives CSARLAGGSGE. The entire CDR3 sequence reads CSARLAGGSGEQFF.

This clone was seen many times. Germline and junction disagree at one end, which may indicate a read error. The read falls 3 residues short of the CDR3 end, and the missing part is taken from the germline J gene. The V gene is TRBV6-1, the J gene TRBJ1-1; 7 bases are a match to TRBD1. CDR1 and CDR2 (germline): MNHNS, SASEGT. CDR3 length equals 14 residues. The CDR3: CASREGTGVISAFF. Incomplete CDR3 DNA: TGTGCCAGCAGAGAAGGAACAGGGGTGATTAGT.

This clone was seen repeatedly, ten times or more. The CDR3 extends 3 residues past the end of the read, so its final part is completed from the germline J gene. The V call is TRBV20-1, the J call TRBJ2-2, with 9 bases lining up with TRBD2. Germline trimming cut 4 bases from V and 1 base from J; bases unmatched to any gene: 1. Germline CDR1 and CDR2: DFQATT and SNEGSKA (reference sequence). The length of the CDR3 is 14 residues. The CDR3 here is CSATSGKNTGELFF. The sequenced part of the CDR3 DNA is TGCAGTGCTACTAGCGGGAAGAACACCGGGGAG.

This clone has just a few counts. The CDR3 is cut off 3 residues early in the read; its end comes from the germline J gene. V and J are TRBV2 and TRBJ1-1; D possibly corresponds to TRBD1 (6 bases). CDR1 and CDR2 from the germline V gene are SNHLY and FYNNEI. Trimming removed 6 bases at V and 6 bases at J, with 14 bases between. The CDR3 is 13 residues long. Partial CDR3 DNA: TGTGCCAGCAGCGGTTCAGGGGTTGCTGAA. Translated: CASSGSGVAE. The complete CDR3 reads CASSGSGVAEAFF.

Ten or more counts support this clone. The CDR3 extends 3 residues past the end of the read, so its final part is completed from the germline J gene. The rearrangement joins TRBV7-9 to TRBJ2-3; D possibly corresponds to TRBD2 (6 bases). This CDR3 is built from 15 residues. Germline-derived CDR1 and CDR2 are SEHNR and FQNEAQ (reference sequence). The V gene lost 5 bases and the J gene lost 4 bases, with 16 bases spanning the gap. The covered CDR3 bases are TGTGCCAGCAGCGACGGAGGGCGTAGGGCAGATACG. Protein: CASSDGGRRADT. The whole CDR3 region reads CASSDGGRRADTQYF. The full variable domain, rest sourced from reference TRBV7-9 and TRBJ2-3, is DTGVSQNPRHKITKRGQNVTFRCDPISEHNRLYWYRQTLGQGPEFLTYFQNEAQLEKSRLLSDRFSAERPKGSFSTLEIQRTEQGDSAMYLCASSDGGRRADTQYFGPGTRLTVL.

This clone was found many times. The read is 3 residues too short to cover the CDR3 end, so that end is filled in from the germline J gene. V is TRBV18 and J is TRBJ1-1; no reliable D call. This CDR3 has 13 amino acids. CDR1 and CDR2 from the germline V gene are KGHSH and LQKENI. The chain's CDR3 is CASSTQPNQEAFF. The CDR3 bases that were read are TGTGCCAGCTCAACACAGCCCAACCAAGAA.

This clone came up many times. Read data end 3 residues before the CDR3 end; the end is taken from the germline J gene. The rearrangement joins TRBV11-2 to TRBJ1-5; D is uncertain. Trimming left V 5 bases short and J 5 bases short, with 10 bases between. The germline V gene has CDR1 SGHAT and CDR2 FQNNGV. The CDR3 is 13 residues long. The CDR3 loop reads CASSPSRDQPQHF. CDR3 bases read: TGTGCCAGCAGCCCCAGTCGGGATCAGCCC.

This clone was seen repeatedly, ten times or more. The read halts 3 residues ahead of the CDR3 end, with the missing end drawn from the germline J gene. This chain connects TRBV14 to TRBJ2-2; TRBD2 matches at 13 bases. Germline trimming cut 4 bases from V and 5 bases from J; bases unmatched to any gene: 7. The CDR3 has 17 residues. Germline V gene sequence: CDR1 SGHDN, CDR2 FVKESK. The CDR3 bases that were read are TGTGCCAGCAGCCTTCGGACTAGCGGGAGTGGGACCGGGGAG. Protein product: CASSLRTSGSGTGE. The complete CDR3 protein is CASSLRTSGSGTGELFF.

This clone has a count of ten or more. The read gets to within 3 residues of the CDR3 end, and the germline J gene fills in the rest. J is TRBJ1-1 and V is TRBV20-1; 8 nucleotides agree with TRBD1. Germline CDR1 DFQATT, CDR2 SNEGSKA (reference sequence). V was clipped by 1 base and J by 1 base; unmatched bases: 5. The CDR3 sequence is 15 residues long. CDR3 residues: CSARVSGQGNTEAFF. The covered CDR3 bases are TGCAGTGCTAGAGTTAGTGGACAGGGGAACACTGAA.

This clone has a handful of counts. The sequenced fragment ends 3 residues before the CDR3 boundary, so the rest is inferred from the germline J gene. This CDR3 is also generated by other DNA sequences in the sample. The V and J genes are TRBV18 and TRBJ1-3; 9 bases map to TRBD1. The CDR3 totals 16 residues. After removal of 4 bases from V and 4 bases from J, the junction contained 8 bases not matched to a gene. Germline V gene sequence: CDR1 KGHSH, CDR2 LQKENI. The CDR3 here is CASSRGQGGSGNTIYF. CDR3 bases read: TGTGCCAGCTCACGGGGACAGGGAGGCTCGGGAAACACC.

This clone has only a few counts. The DNA ends 3 residues before the CDR3 does, and the rest of the CDR3 is filled in from the germline J gene. The V call is TRBV19, the J call TRBJ2-7; tentative D call: TRBD1 (6 bases). Germline values: CDR1 LNHDA, CDR2 SQIVND (reference sequence). The CDR3 has 15 amino acids. V gave up 4 bases and J gave up 4 bases, with 17 bases separating them. The CDR3 sequence: CASSTRPTGRYEQYF. The part of the CDR3 DNA that was read is TGTGCCAGTAGTACCCGCCCGACAGGACGGTACGAG.

On this clone itself: The read is 3 residues too short to cover the CDR3 end, so that end is filled in from the germline J gene. This chain uses TRBV29-1 with TRBJ2-7, with a possible D match to TRBD2 (6 bases). Germline CDR1 is SQVTM and CDR2 is ANQGSEA. There are 11 residues in the CDR3. The ends were cut back, 4 bases at V and 2 bases at J, with 6 bases in the middle. CDR3 DNA, as far as it was read: TGCAGCGTTGGGGGGGCCTACGAG. It codes for CSVGGAYE. The full CDR3 protein reads CSVGGAYEQYF.

This clone was seen at least ten times. The CDR3 end falls 3 residues outside the read, so it is completed with the germline J gene. J is TRBJ1-2 and V is TRBV20-1, with TRBD1 as a possible D gene (5 bases). CDR1 is DFQATT, CDR2 SNEGSKA, per germline (reference sequence). This CDR3 contains 16 residues. Trimming took off 1 base at V and 4 bases at J, with 19 bases between the two ends. The CDR3 loop is CSARAQGLNLAYGYTF. The DNA read from the CDR3 is TGCAGTGCTAGAGCCCAGGGACTGAATCTGGCCTATGGC.

The table lists this clone with many counts. The CDR3 bases that were read are TGTGCCACCAGCAGAAGGGGGCCAGGGGTGGTTGAAAAA. It is translated as CATSRRGPGVVEK. Given in full, the CDR3 is CATSRRGPGVVEKLFF. The V gene is TRBV15, the J gene TRBJ1-4; the match to TRBD1 covers 7 bases. The CDR3 extends 3 residues past the end of the read, so its final part is completed from the germline J gene. The CDR3 loop spans 16 amino acids. V lost 2 bases to trimming and J lost 7 bases; unmatched junction nucleotides: 10. Per germline, CDR1 LNHNV and CDR2 YYDKDF (reference sequence).

This clone was seen repeatedly, ten times or more. Read sequence stops 3 residues before the CDR3 end, and the germline J gene provides the missing end. The V gene is TRBV10-3, the J gene TRBJ1-3; no clear D. The ends were cut back, 10 bases at V and 9 bases at J, with 22 bases in the middle. Per the germline V gene, CDR1 is ENHRY and CDR2 is SYGVKD. There are 14 residues in the CDR3. This CDR3 reads CATERGGPRGTIYF. The sequenced CDR3 bases are TGTGCCACCGAACGGGGAGGACCTCGGGGCACC.

The chain's CDR3 is CSAGGGSYNEQFF. The DNA read from the CDR3 is TGCAGTGCTGGGGGCGGGAGCTACAATGAG. J is TRBJ2-1 and V is TRBV20-1, with D maybe TRBD2 (7 bases). The read finishes 3 residues shy of the CDR3 end, and the germline J gene is used to complete it. Germline V gene lookup returns CDR1 DFQATT and CDR2 SNEGSKA (reference sequence). CDR3 length: 13 residues. V lost 5 bases and J 3 bases, leaving 11 bases between the germline ends.

Many counts were recorded for this clone. The CDR3 end lies 3 residues beyond the end of the read and is filled in from the germline J gene. The rearrangement links TRBV29-1 to TRBJ2-6, with D unresolved. The CDR3 loop spans 16 amino acids. In germline, CDR1 is SQVTM, CDR2 ANQGSEA. Trimming took off 3 bases at V and 0 bases at J, with 12 bases between the two ends. This CDR3 is CSVDNRRDSGANVLTF. Partial CDR3 DNA: TGCAGCGTTGACAATCGCAGAGACTCTGGGGCCAACGTC. Looking up the rest from reference TRBV29-1 and TRBJ2-6 gives the full variable domain: SAVISQKPSRDICQRGTSLTIQCQVDSQVTMMFWYRQQPGQSLTLIATANQGSEATYESGFVIDKFPISRPNLTFSTLTVSNMSPEDSSIYLCSVDNRRDSGANVLTFGAGSRLTVL.

There are a few counts of this clone. The CDR3 end lies 3 residues beyond the end of the read and is filled in from the germline J gene. This chain uses TRBV20-1 with TRBJ2-7; 12 nucleotides align to TRBD2. This CDR3 is built from 16 residues. V lost 1 base to trimming and J lost 0 bases; unmatched junction nucleotides: 4. Germline V gene lookup returns CDR1 DFQATT and CDR2 SNEGSKA (reference sequence). The DNA read from the CDR3 is TGCAGTGCTAGAGGGACGACTAGCGGGAGCTCCTACGAG. The encoded protein is CSARGTTSGSSYE. The entire CDR3 is CSARGTTSGSSYEQYF.

This clone occurred many times. Read coverage stops 3 residues before the CDR3 terminus; the germline J gene supplies the remainder. This chain uses TRBV5-1 with TRBJ2-7, with D perhaps TRBD1 (7 bases). This CDR3 spans 17 amino acids. V was clipped by 5 bases and J by 0 bases, with 21 bases between them. Looked up from germline, CDR1 is SGHRS and CDR2 is YFSETQ. The sequenced part of the CDR3 DNA is TGCGCCAGCAGGGAGGGCTTTTCGGGACAGAGCTCCTACGAG. The encoded protein is CASREGFSGQSSYE. In full, the CDR3 is CASREGFSGQSSYEQYF.

Details on this clone: Sequencing ends 3 residues short of the CDR3 end; the germline J gene provides the rest. This sequence joins TRBV20-1 and TRBJ1-5, with TRBD1 as a possible D gene (6 bases). The CDR3 sequence is 16 residues long. Looked up from germline, CDR1 is DFQATT and CDR2 is SNEGSKA (reference sequence). V dropped 4 bases and J dropped 0 bases, with 16 bases sitting between them. The DNA read from the CDR3 is TGCAGTGCTAATCCCTGGGGGCGAAATAGCAATCAGCCC. It codes for CSANPWGRNSNQP. The CDR3 in its entirety is CSANPWGRNSNQPQHF.

At least ten counts were recorded for this clone. CDR3 amino acids: CASSYGGITYEQYF. CDR3 DNA, as far as it was read: TGTGCCAGCAGTTACGGCGGCATAACCTACGAG. The chain joins TRBV6-2 or TRBV6-3 to TRBJ2-7; D ambiguous. From the germline J gene comes the end of the CDR3, since the read stops 3 residues before it. Trimming cost V 2 bases and J 2 bases, with 10 bases left between them. Germline-derived CDR1 and CDR2 are MNHEY and SVGEGT. The CDR3 extends over 14 amino acids.

This clone occurred many times. The CDR3 is cut off 3 residues early in the read; its end comes from the germline J gene. The chain couples TRBV20-1 to TRBJ2-1; 7 nucleotides align to TRBD1. This CDR3 has 15 residues. After removal of 0 bases from V and 4 bases from J, the junction contained 6 bases not matched to a gene. Germline V gene sequence: CDR1 DFQATT, CDR2 SNEGSKA (reference sequence). CDR3: CSARDLGTAYNEQFF. The sequenced CDR3 bases are TGCAGTGCTAGAGATCTTGGGACAGCTTACAATGAG.

In the case of this clone: Sequencing ends 3 residues short of the CDR3 end; the germline J gene provides the rest. The chain employs TRBV7-6 and TRBJ1-4; D is possibly TRBD1 (5 bases). CDR1 and CDR2 (germline): SGHVS, FNYEAQ. CDR3 size: 15 residues. V lost 5 bases to trimming and J lost 4 bases, with 14 bases between them. Partial CDR3 DNA: TGTGCCAGCAGCCCCCGCGTCGGACATAATGAAAAA. Its translation is CASSPRVGHNEK. The CDR3, in full, reads CASSPRVGHNEKLFF.

This clone was counted a few times. The sequenced fragment ends 3 residues before the CDR3 boundary, so the rest is inferred from the germline J gene. This chain joins TRBV7-3 and TRBJ2-2, with D unresolved. V lost 0 bases to trimming and J lost 2 bases, with 10 bases between them. CDR1 and CDR2 (germline): SGHTA, FQGTGA. This CDR3 is built from 16 residues. CDR3 bases read: TGTGCCAGCAGCTTAACTTGGGCAGCTAACACCGGGGAG. Its translation is CASSLTWAANTGE. The full CDR3 is CASSLTWAANTGELFF.

This clone has ten or more counts. The read falls 3 residues short of the CDR3 end, and the missing part is taken from the germline J gene. This chain joins TRBV2 and TRBJ2-1, with D perhaps TRBD2 (5 bases). Deletions cut 5 bases from V and 2 bases from J, with 13 bases between. CDR1 is SNHLY and CDR2 is FYNNEI in the germline V gene. The CDR3 is made up of 15 amino acids. The CDR3 DNA, read in part, is TGTGCCAGCAGTAATGGCCTAGCAGCCTACAATGAG. It is translated as CASSNGLAAYNE. The whole CDR3 protein is CASSNGLAAYNEQFF.

This clone has a count of ten or more. The read terminates 3 residues before the CDR3 end, so the remaining end is supplied by the germline J gene. The rearrangement links TRBV7-8 to TRBJ1-6, with D perhaps TRBD1 (6 bases). Trimming shortened V by 1 base and J by 7 bases, and 11 bases separated the two germline ends. The germline CDR1 and CDR2 sequences are SGHVS and FQNEAQ. The CDR3 consists of 15 residues. Partial CDR3 DNA: TGTGCCAGCAGCTTAGGGCAGGGGCGAAATTCACCC. This gives the protein CASSLGQGRNSP. The CDR3 reads in full as CASSLGQGRNSPLHF.